The entry below gives a single T cell receptor beta chain sequence along with its context. Antigen specificity is unknown. The data are from a study of shared clonotypes between healthy human individuals. The study, taken as a whole, reports: Naive subsets usually exceeded memory subsets in estimated richness.

Data came from immunoSEQ multiplex PCR; TCRdb stores just in-frame clones and leaves some out. Of around 1,000,000 clones in the sample, approximately 75% were seen once. This sequence originates from a man between 18 and 35 years old in good health. Some clones in this sample may be carry-over from other donors' samples. The material sequenced was memory CD4+ T cells from PBMCs. Subset of the sample: CD45RA-negative fraction.

The CDR3 DNA reads TGTGCCAGCAGTTTGGAGGACGGTCGATACGGAAACACCATATATTTT. Translation gives CASSLEDGRYGNTIYF. The chain is built from TRBV28 and TRBJ1-3; unclear D gene. Trimming pared 3 bases from V and 4 bases from J, leaving 16 bases between. The germline V gene has CDR1 MDHEN and CDR2 SYDVKM. The CDR3 has 16 residues.